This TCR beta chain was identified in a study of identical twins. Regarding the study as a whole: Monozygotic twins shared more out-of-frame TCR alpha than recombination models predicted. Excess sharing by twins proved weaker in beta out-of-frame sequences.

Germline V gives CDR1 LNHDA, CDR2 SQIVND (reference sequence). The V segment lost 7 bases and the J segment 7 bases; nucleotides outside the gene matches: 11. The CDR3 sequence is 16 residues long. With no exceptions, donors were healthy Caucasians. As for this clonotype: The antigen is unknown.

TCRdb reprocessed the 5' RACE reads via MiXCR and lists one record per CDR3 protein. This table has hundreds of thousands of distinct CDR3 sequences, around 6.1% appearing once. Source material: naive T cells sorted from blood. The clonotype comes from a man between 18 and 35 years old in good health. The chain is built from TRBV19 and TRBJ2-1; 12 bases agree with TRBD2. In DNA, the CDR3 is TGTGCCAGTACCCCGACTAGCGGGAGTTTCTATAATGAGCAGTTCTTC. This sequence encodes CASTPTSGSFYNEQFF.